This entry describes one T cell receptor (beta chain). This record comes from a study of identical twins. TCRdb reanalysed the 5' RACE reads using MiXCR and keeps one entry per CDR3 protein. The sample holds 500,000 to 650,000 distinct CDR3 sequences, just over 7% seen once. Donors were all healthy Caucasians. V lost 4 bases to trimming and J lost 5 bases, with 15 bases between them. The germline CDR1 and CDR2 sequences are SGHNT and YYREEE (reference sequence). The CDR3 loop spans 14 amino acids. The data were also submitted as part of a second study, on yellow fever vaccine responses in identical twins.

This clonotype was sampled from a woman younger than 30 in good health. Sequenced input: PBMCs. The V and J genes are TRBV5-4 and TRBJ2-5; TRBD1 is a possible D gene (5 bases). Here the CDR3 DNA reads TGTGCCAGCAGCCGGAAAGGGGTTACGGAGACCCAGTACTTC. Its translation: CASSRKGVTETQYF.